This entry features one TCR beta chain sequence. Its antigen remains unknown. The sample originates from a study of cytomegalovirus exposure and HLA in healthy donors. Study-wide results and caveats: The classifier reportedly diagnosed cytomegalovirus status with high sensitivity and specificity.

The donors were healthy bone marrow donors. PCR used 60 Vbeta primers and 13 Jbeta primers. In the authors' methods: An analysis performed later counted 73 million or so unique TCR beta chains (around 9.9 million of them shared). The table came from immunoSEQ multiplex PCR; TCRdb's copy has only in-frame clones and leaves some out. V, J and clone size are taken as reported in that table, and D and trimming were inferred from the DNA itself. The top ten hold roughly 2.9% of the sample, which has about 150,000 clones, 75% to 90% seen once. With V trimmed by 0 bases and J by 8 bases, 8 bases remained unmatched. This CDR3 has 15 amino acids. Looked up from germline, CDR1 is MGHRA and CDR2 is YSYEKL.

This sequence was found in a woman aged 25 to 45 in good health and CMV-seronegative. The chain combines TRBV4-1 with TRBJ1-2, with TRBD1 matching 8 bases. Specimen: PBMCs. This chain's CDR3 is CASSQDRQGMRGYTF. The DNA for the CDR3 is TGCGCCAGCAGCCAAGACAGACAGGGGATGAGGGGCTACACCTTC.